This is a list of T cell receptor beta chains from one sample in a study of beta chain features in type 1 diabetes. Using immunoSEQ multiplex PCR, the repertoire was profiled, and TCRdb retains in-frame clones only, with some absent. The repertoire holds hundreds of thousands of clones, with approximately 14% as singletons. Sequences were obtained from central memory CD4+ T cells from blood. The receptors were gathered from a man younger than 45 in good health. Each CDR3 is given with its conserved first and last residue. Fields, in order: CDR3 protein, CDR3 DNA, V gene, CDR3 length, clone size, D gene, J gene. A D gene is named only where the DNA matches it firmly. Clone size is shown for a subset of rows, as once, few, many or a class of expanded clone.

CDR3aa: CASGLGPPGLAGVKADTQYF
CDR3nt: TGTGCTAGTGGTTTGGGACCTCCGGGACTAGCGGGAGTTAAAGCAGATACGCAGTATTTT
v_gene: TRBV12-5
len: 20
abundance: NA
d_gene: TRBD2
j_gene: TRBJ2-3

CDR3aa: CASSQGWNVTDTQYF
CDR3nt: TGCGCCAGCAGTCAAGGGTGGAACGTCACAGATACGCAGTATTTT
v_gene: TRBV23-1
len: 15
abundance: many
d_gene: NA
j_gene: TRBJ2-3

CDR3aa: CASSGGQRRSTDTQYF
CDR3nt: TGTGCCAGCAGTGGCGGACAGCGCCGAAGCACAGATACGCAGTATTTT
v_gene: TRBV5-4
len: 16
abundance: many
d_gene: NA
j_gene: TRBJ2-3

CDR3aa: CASSLYFRDWDTQYF
CDR3nt: TGTGCCAGCAGCTTATATTTTCGAGATTGGGATACGCAGTATTTT
v_gene: TRBV7-9
len: 15
abundance: few
d_gene: NA
j_gene: TRBJ2-3

CDR3aa: CASSSPGQGIDTQYF
CDR3nt: TGTGCCAGCAGCTCTCCGGGACAGGGGATAGATACGCAGTATTTT
v_gene: TRBV11-1
len: 15
abundance: NA
d_gene: TRBD1
j_gene: TRBJ2-3

CDR3aa: CASSFVGLTPGELFF
CDR3nt: TGTGCCAGCAGTTTTGTGGGCCTTACCCCCGGGGAGCTGTTTTTT
v_gene: TRBV27
len: 15
abundance: few
d_gene: NA
j_gene: TRBJ2-2

CDR3aa: CASSGLNNEQFF
CDR3nt: TGTGCCAGCAGCGGACTTAACAATGAGCAGTTCTTC
v_gene: TRBV2
len: 12
abundance: few
d_gene: NA
j_gene: TRBJ2-1

CDR3aa: CASSRDRVPQSEKLFF
CDR3nt: TGTGCCAGCAGCCGCGACAGGGTTCCACAGAGTGAAAAACTGTTTTTT
v_gene: TRBV7-9
len: 16
abundance: NA
d_gene: TRBD1
j_gene: TRBJ1-4

CDR3aa: CASSPDYGSWQADLKLFF
CDR3nt: TGTGCCAGCAGCCCCGACTACGGTAGTTGGCAGGCTGATCTAAAACTGTTTTTT
v_gene: TRBV4-2
len: 18
abundance: NA
d_gene: NA
j_gene: TRBJ1-4

CDR3aa: CASSQEGANGYTF
CDR3nt: TGTGCCAGCAGCCAAGAAGGGGCTAATGGCTACACCTTC
v_gene: TRBV5-4
len: 13
abundance: NA
d_gene: NA
j_gene: TRBJ1-2

CDR3aa: CATEGLQNNEQFF
CDR3nt: TGTGCCACGGAGGGACTTCAAAACAATGAGCAGTTCTTC
v_gene: TRBV10-3
len: 13
abundance: many
d_gene: NA
j_gene: TRBJ2-1

CDR3aa: CASSFQTGTTQETQYF
CDR3nt: TGCGCCAGTTCATTTCAGACCGGGACTACCCAAGAGACCCAGTACTTC
v_gene: TRBV5-1
len: 16
abundance: NA
d_gene: TRBD2
j_gene: TRBJ2-5

CDR3aa: CASSFSGTKGFAFF
CDR3nt: TGTGCCAGCAGCTTTTCGGGTACAAAGGGATTCGCTTTCTTT
v_gene: TRBV7-9
len: 14
abundance: few
d_gene: NA
j_gene: TRBJ1-1

CDR3aa: CATYRADTQYF
CDR3nt: TGTGCCACCTACCGGGCAGATACGCAGTATTTT
v_gene: TRBV27
len: 11
abundance: NA
d_gene: NA
j_gene: TRBJ2-3

CDR3aa: CASSLVSSGGELFF
CDR3nt: TGCGCCAGCAGCTTGGTTTCTAGCGGCGGGGAGCTGTTTTTT
v_gene: TRBV5-1
len: 14
abundance: NA
d_gene: TRBD2
j_gene: TRBJ2-2

CDR3aa: CASSQDLGSSYNEQFF
CDR3nt: TGTGCCAGCAGCCAAGACCTGGGTAGCTCCTACAATGAGCAGTTCTTC
v_gene: TRBV14
len: 16
abundance: NA
d_gene: NA
j_gene: TRBJ2-1

CDR3aa: CASREDTNYGYTF
CDR3nt: TGTGCCAGCAGGGAAGACACAAACTATGGCTACACCTTC
v_gene: TRBV9
len: 13
abundance: many
d_gene: NA
j_gene: TRBJ1-2

CDR3aa: CASSLSGTGGTF
CDR3nt: TGTGCCAGCAGCTTATCCGGGACAGGGGGAACTTTT
v_gene: TRBV11-2
len: 12
abundance: few
d_gene: TRBD1
j_gene: TRBJ2-3

CDR3aa: CASSVGAGLTDTQYF
CDR3nt: TGTGCCAGCAGCGTAGGAGCGGGGCTCACAGATACGCAGTATTTT
v_gene: TRBV9
len: 15
abundance: NA
d_gene: TRBD2
j_gene: TRBJ2-3

CDR3aa: CASLLAGADTQYF
CDR3nt: TGCGCCAGCCTATTAGCGGGGGCAGATACGCAGTATTTT
v_gene: TRBV10-2
len: 13
abundance: few
d_gene: TRBD2
j_gene: TRBJ2-3

CDR3aa: CASSRGLAGPTDTQYF
CDR3nt: TGTGCCAGCAGCCGCGGACTAGCGGGACCCACAGATACGCAGTATTTT
v_gene: TRBV7-3
len: 16
abundance: NA
d_gene: TRBD2
j_gene: TRBJ2-3

CDR3aa: CASSFGLANIQYF
CDR3nt: TGTGCCAGCAGTTTTGGCCTAGCTAACATTCAGTACTTC
v_gene: TRBV6-4
len: 13
abundance: NA
d_gene: NA
j_gene: TRBJ2-4

CDR3aa: CASSPQANNQPQHF
CDR3nt: TGTGCCAGCAGTCCCCAGGCTAACAATCAGCCCCAGCATTTT
v_gene: TRBV27
len: 14
abundance: NA
d_gene: NA
j_gene: TRBJ1-5

CDR3aa: CASSSAGTPPPGGYTF
CDR3nt: TGTGCCAGCAGCTCCGCCGGGACACCCCCCCCGGGCGGCTACACCTTC
v_gene: TRBV7-3
len: 16
abundance: NA
d_gene: NA
j_gene: TRBJ1-2

CDR3aa: CASSQDSTDTQYF
CDR3nt: TGCGCCAGCAGCCAAGACAGCACAGATACGCAGTATTTT
v_gene: TRBV4-3
len: 13
abundance: NA
d_gene: NA
j_gene: TRBJ2-3

CDR3aa: CASSLASWGAGDNEQFF
CDR3nt: TGTGCCAGCAGCTTAGCTTCTTGGGGGGCCGGTGACAATGAGCAGTTCTTC
v_gene: TRBV7-8
len: 17
abundance: NA
d_gene: NA
j_gene: TRBJ2-1

CDR3aa: CASSRQGANYEQYF
CDR3nt: TGTGCCAGCAGCCGACAGGGGGCGAATTACGAGCAGTACTTC
v_gene: TRBV5-4
len: 14
abundance: NA
d_gene: TRBD1
j_gene: TRBJ2-7

CDR3aa: CASSIAGTSSARDEQFF
CDR3nt: TGTGCCAGTAGTATCGCGGGGACTAGCTCTGCACGAGATGAGCAGTTCTTC
v_gene: TRBV19
len: 17
abundance: few
d_gene: TRBD2
j_gene: TRBJ2-1

CDR3aa: CASSLGLAGYTDTQYF
CDR3nt: TGTGCCAGCAGCTTAGGACTAGCGGGGTACACAGATACGCAGTATTTT
v_gene: TRBV5-6
len: 16
abundance: few
d_gene: TRBD2
j_gene: TRBJ2-3

CDR3aa: CASSGGTGDNQPQHF
CDR3nt: TGTGCCAGCAGTGGTGGGACAGGAGATAATCAGCCCCAGCATTTT
v_gene: TRBV4-2
len: 15
abundance: few
d_gene: TRBD1
j_gene: TRBJ1-5

CDR3aa: CASSQEYGGDQETQYF
CDR3nt: TGTGCCAGCAGCCAAGAATATGGTGGGGACCAAGAGACCCAGTACTTC
v_gene: TRBV4-2
len: 16
abundance: NA
d_gene: NA
j_gene: TRBJ2-5

CDR3aa: CASSRTNTGELFF
CDR3nt: TGTGCCAGTAGTAGGACAAACACCGGGGAGCTGTTTTTT
v_gene: TRBV19
len: 13
abundance: NA
d_gene: NA
j_gene: TRBJ2-2

CDR3aa: CASSLDFYGYTF
CDR3nt: TGTGCCAGCTCATTAGACTTTTATGGCTACACCTTC
v_gene: TRBV6-1
len: 12
abundance: NA
d_gene: NA
j_gene: TRBJ1-2

CDR3aa: CASSPEHQETQYF
CDR3nt: TGTGCCAGCAGCCCCGAACACCAAGAGACCCAGTACTTC
v_gene: TRBV7-9
len: 13
abundance: NA
d_gene: NA
j_gene: TRBJ2-5

CDR3aa: CASSEFGLENEKLFF
CDR3nt: TGCGCCAGCAGTGAATTCGGGTTGGAAAATGAAAAACTGTTTTTT
v_gene: TRBV10-2
len: 15
abundance: few
d_gene: NA
j_gene: TRBJ1-4

CDR3aa: CASSQQGTEQFF
CDR3nt: TGTGCCAGCAGCCAACAGGGGACTGAGCAGTTCTTC
v_gene: TRBV14
len: 12
abundance: many
d_gene: NA
j_gene: TRBJ2-1

CDR3aa: CASSWAGETYGYTF
CDR3nt: TGTGCCAGCAGCTGGGCAGGGGAGACCTATGGCTACACCTTC
v_gene: TRBV5-6
len: 14
abundance: NA
d_gene: NA
j_gene: TRBJ1-2

CDR3aa: CASSIRAVHEKLFF
CDR3nt: TGTGCCAGTAGTATAAGGGCAGTACATGAAAAACTGTTTTTT
v_gene: TRBV19
len: 14
abundance: many
d_gene: NA
j_gene: TRBJ1-4

CDR3aa: CSVEEGGTQYF
CDR3nt: TGCAGCGTTGAAGAGGGAGGGACCCAGTACTTC
v_gene: TRBV29-1
len: 11
abundance: NA
d_gene: NA
j_gene: TRBJ2-5

CDR3aa: CASSWVNGGETQYF
CDR3nt: TGTGCCAGCAGTTGGGTGAACGGGGGAGAGACCCAGTACTTC
v_gene: TRBV6-6
len: 14
abundance: NA
d_gene: NA
j_gene: TRBJ2-5

CDR3aa: CASSEQGALSGYTF
CDR3nt: TGTGCCAGCAGTGAACAGGGGGCGCTTAGTGGCTACACCTTC
v_gene: TRBV6-5
len: 14
abundance: NA
d_gene: TRBD1
j_gene: TRBJ1-2

CDR3aa: CASSEKSGIYEQYF
CDR3nt: TGTGCCAGCAGTGAAAAGTCAGGGATCTACGAGCAGTACTTC
v_gene: TRBV6-1
len: 14
abundance: NA
d_gene: NA
j_gene: TRBJ2-7

CDR3aa: CARLVHNQPQHF
CDR3nt: TGTGCCAGGCTGGTCCACAATCAGCCCCAGCATTTT
v_gene: TRBV6-6
len: 12
abundance: few
d_gene: NA
j_gene: TRBJ1-5

CDR3aa: CASSQTRGAEAFF
CDR3nt: TGTGCCAGCAGCCAAACCCGGGGCGCAGAGGCTTTCTTT
v_gene: TRBV6-4
len: 13
abundance: NA
d_gene: NA
j_gene: TRBJ1-1

CDR3aa: CASSMSPVYGANVLTF
CDR3nt: TGTGCCAGTAGTATGTCTCCAGTCTATGGGGCCAACGTCCTGACTTTC
v_gene: TRBV19
len: 16
abundance: many
d_gene: NA
j_gene: TRBJ2-6

CDR3aa: CASSSSGTSNEQFF
CDR3nt: TGTGCCAGCAGCTCCTCCGGGACTAGCAATGAGCAGTTCTTC
v_gene: TRBV7-9
len: 14
abundance: few
d_gene: TRBD2
j_gene: TRBJ2-1

CDR3aa: CASSLVVGAPGEKLFF
CDR3nt: TGTGCCAGCAGCTTAGTGGTCGGGGCCCCAGGAGAAAAACTGTTTTTT
v_gene: TRBV7-8
len: 16
abundance: NA
d_gene: NA
j_gene: TRBJ1-4

CDR3aa: CASSQSAFSGNTIYF
CDR3nt: TGCGCCAGCAGCCAATCTGCCTTCTCTGGAAACACCATATATTTT
v_gene: TRBV4-3
len: 15
abundance: few
d_gene: NA
j_gene: TRBJ1-3

CDR3aa: CATSSRTSLGGNEQFF
CDR3nt: TGTGCCACCAGCTCCCGGACTAGTTTGGGTGGGAATGAGCAGTTCTTC
v_gene: TRBV15
len: 16
abundance: many
d_gene: TRBD2
j_gene: TRBJ2-1

CDR3aa: CASSPTPNSPLHF
CDR3nt: TGTGCCAGCAGCCCGACGCCCAATTCACCCCTCCACTTT
v_gene: TRBV7-2
len: 13
abundance: few
d_gene: NA
j_gene: TRBJ1-6

CDR3aa: CASSQRKDFPNQPQHF
CDR3nt: TGCGCCAGCAGCCAAAGGAAGGATTTCCCGAATCAGCCCCAGCATTTT
v_gene: TRBV4-3
len: 16
abundance: NA
d_gene: NA
j_gene: TRBJ1-5

CDR3aa: CASSTGGLSGYGYTF
CDR3nt: TGCGCCAGCAGCACGGGAGGGTTATCAGGCTATGGCTACACCTTC
v_gene: TRBV5-1
len: 15
abundance: once
d_gene: NA
j_gene: TRBJ1-2

CDR3aa: CASCNSYNEQFF
CDR3nt: TGTGCCAGTTGTAACTCCTACAATGAGCAGTTCTTC
v_gene: TRBV19
len: 12
abundance: NA
d_gene: NA
j_gene: TRBJ2-1

CDR3aa: CASSPGQGGNQPQHF
CDR3nt: TGTGCCAGCAGCCCGGGACAGGGAGGCAATCAGCCCCAGCATTTT
v_gene: TRBV27
len: 15
abundance: many
d_gene: TRBD1
j_gene: TRBJ1-5

CDR3aa: CAWRGGSGSYETQYF
CDR3nt: TGTGCCTGGAGGGGGGGGAGCGGGAGTTATGAGACCCAGTACTTC
v_gene: TRBV30
len: 15
abundance: NA
d_gene: TRBD2
j_gene: TRBJ2-5

CDR3aa: CASSSPNQPQHF
CDR3nt: TGTGCCAGCAGTTCCCCAAATCAGCCCCAGCATTTT
v_gene: TRBV28
len: 12
abundance: NA
d_gene: NA
j_gene: TRBJ1-5

CDR3aa: CASSRFGALMQASKNTEAFF
CDR3nt: TGTGCCAGCTCACGCTTCGGGGCACTTATGCAAGCAAGCAAGAACACTGAAGCTTTCTTT
v_gene: TRBV9
len: 20
abundance: NA
d_gene: NA
j_gene: TRBJ1-1

CDR3aa: CAIRERGAYEQYF
CDR3nt: TGTGCCATCAGGGAAAGAGGAGCCTACGAGCAGTACTTC
v_gene: TRBV10-3
len: 13
abundance: few
d_gene: NA
j_gene: TRBJ2-7

CDR3aa: CASSLVAGGSYNEQFF
CDR3nt: TGCGCCAGCAGCTTGGTAGCGGGAGGGTCCTACAATGAGCAGTTCTTC
v_gene: TRBV5-1
len: 16
abundance: NA
d_gene: TRBD2
j_gene: TRBJ2-1

CDR3aa: CAISEDTDEQFF
CDR3nt: TGTGCCATCAGTGAGGATACGGATGAGCAGTTCTTC
v_gene: TRBV10-3
len: 12
abundance: many
d_gene: NA
j_gene: TRBJ2-1